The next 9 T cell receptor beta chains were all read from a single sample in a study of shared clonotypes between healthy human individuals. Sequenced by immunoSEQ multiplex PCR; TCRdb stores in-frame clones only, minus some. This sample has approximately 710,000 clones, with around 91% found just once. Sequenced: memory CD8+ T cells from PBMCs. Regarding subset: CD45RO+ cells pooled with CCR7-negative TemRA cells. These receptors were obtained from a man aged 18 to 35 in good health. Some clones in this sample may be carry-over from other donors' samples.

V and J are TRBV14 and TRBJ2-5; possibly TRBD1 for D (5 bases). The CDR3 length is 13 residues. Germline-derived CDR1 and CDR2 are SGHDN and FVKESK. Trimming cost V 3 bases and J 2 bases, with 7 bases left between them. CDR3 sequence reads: CASSQTAQETQYF. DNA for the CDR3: TGTGCCAGCAGCCAGACAGCACAAGAGACCCAGTACTTC.

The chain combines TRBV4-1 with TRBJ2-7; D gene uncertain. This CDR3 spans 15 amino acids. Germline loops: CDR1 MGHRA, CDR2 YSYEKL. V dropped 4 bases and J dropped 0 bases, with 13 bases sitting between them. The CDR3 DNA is TGCGCCAGCAGCCCCGGGCCAGACGCCTCCTACGAGCAGTACTTC. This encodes CASSPGPDASYEQYF.

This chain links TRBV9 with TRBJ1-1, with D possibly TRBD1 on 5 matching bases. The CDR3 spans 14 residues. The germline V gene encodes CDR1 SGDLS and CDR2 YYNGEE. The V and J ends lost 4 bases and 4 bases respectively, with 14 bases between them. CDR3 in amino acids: CASSSSQGGTEAFF. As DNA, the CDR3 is TGTGCCAGCAGCTCCAGCCAGGGCGGCACTGAAGCTTTCTTT. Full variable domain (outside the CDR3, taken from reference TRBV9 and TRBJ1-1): DSGVTQTPKHLITATGQRVTLRCSPRSGDLSVYWYQQSLDQGLQFLIQYYNGEERAKGNILERFSAQQFPDLHSELNLSSLELGDSALYFCASSSSQGGTEAFFGQGTRLTVV.

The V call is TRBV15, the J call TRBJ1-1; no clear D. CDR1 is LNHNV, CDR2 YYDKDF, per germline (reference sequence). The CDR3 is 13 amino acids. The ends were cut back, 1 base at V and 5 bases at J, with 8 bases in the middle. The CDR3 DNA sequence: TGTGCCACCAGCAGAGTTTCCAGGACTGAAGCTTTCTTT. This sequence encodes CATSRVSRTEAFF.

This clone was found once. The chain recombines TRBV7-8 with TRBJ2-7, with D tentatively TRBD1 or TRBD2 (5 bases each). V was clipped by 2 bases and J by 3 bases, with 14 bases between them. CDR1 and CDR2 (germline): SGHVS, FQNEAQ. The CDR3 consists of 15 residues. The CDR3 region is CASSLKWGWDYEQYF. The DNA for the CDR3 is TGTGCCAGCAGCTTAAAATGGGGGTGGGACTACGAGCAGTACTTC.

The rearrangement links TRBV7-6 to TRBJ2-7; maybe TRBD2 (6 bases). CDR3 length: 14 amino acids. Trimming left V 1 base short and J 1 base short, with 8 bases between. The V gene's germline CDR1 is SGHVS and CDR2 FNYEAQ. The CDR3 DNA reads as TGTGCCAGCAGCTTAGGGCGGGGATCCTACGAGCAGTACTTC. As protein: CASSLGRGSYEQYF.

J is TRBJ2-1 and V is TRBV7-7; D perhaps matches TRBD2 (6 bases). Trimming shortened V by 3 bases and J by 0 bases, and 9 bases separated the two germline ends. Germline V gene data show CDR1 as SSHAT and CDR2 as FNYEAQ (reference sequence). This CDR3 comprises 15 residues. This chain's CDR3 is CASSFGTGSYNEQFF. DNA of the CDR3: TGTGCCAGCAGCTTTGGGACTGGCTCCTACAATGAGCAGTTCTTC.

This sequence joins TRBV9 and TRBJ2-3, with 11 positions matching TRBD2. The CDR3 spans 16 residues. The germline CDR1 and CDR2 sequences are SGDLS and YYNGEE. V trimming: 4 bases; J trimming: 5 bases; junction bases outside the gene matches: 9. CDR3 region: CASSIYSGRAGDTQYF. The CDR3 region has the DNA TGTGCCAGCAGCATCTATAGCGGGAGGGCCGGAGATACGCAGTATTTT.

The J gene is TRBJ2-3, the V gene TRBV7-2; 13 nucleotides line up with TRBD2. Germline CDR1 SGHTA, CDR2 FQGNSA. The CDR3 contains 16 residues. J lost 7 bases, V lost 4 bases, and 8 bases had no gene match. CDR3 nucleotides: TGTGCCAGCAGCTCCTCCGGGACTAGCGGGATAAATACGCAGTATTTT. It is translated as CASSSSGTSGINTQYF.